This entry concerns a single TCR beta chain. The antigen remains undetermined. The source of the sample is a study of beta chain features in type 1 diabetes. Germline CDR1 is SEHNR and CDR2 is FQNEAQ (reference sequence). The germline V and J ends were trimmed by 5 bases and 5 bases, with 15 bases remaining between them. This CDR3 is 14 amino acids long. TCRB transcripts that were expressed got sequenced, as all of the isolated RNA had been reverse transcribed. Libraries were prepared by immunoSEQ multiplex PCR; TCRdb keeps only in-frame clonotypes and omits some of them. The repertoire holds about 390,000 clones, with 9.6% as singletons. Study-wide points: Moderate but significant shortening of TCRB CDR3s was recorded in all four CD4+ subsets from Type 1 diabetes patients.

The sequence derives from a man aged 25-45 years with type 1 diabetes. The source material was central memory CD4+ T cells from blood. This sequence joins TRBV7-9 and TRBJ2-5; no reliable D call. This CDR3 reads CASSPVAVRETQYF. CDR3 bases: TGTGCCAGCAGCCCCGTTGCCGTCCGGGAGACCCAGTACTTC.